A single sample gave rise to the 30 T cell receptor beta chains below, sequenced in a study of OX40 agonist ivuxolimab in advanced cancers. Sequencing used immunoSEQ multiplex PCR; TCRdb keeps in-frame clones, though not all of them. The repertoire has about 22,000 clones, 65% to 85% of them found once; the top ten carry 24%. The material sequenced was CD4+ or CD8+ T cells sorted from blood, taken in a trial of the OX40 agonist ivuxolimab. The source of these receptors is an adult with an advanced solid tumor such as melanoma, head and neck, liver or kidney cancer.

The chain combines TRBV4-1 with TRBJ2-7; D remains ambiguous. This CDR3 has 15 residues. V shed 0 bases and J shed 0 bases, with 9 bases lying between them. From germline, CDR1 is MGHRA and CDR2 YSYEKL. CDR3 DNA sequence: TGCGCCAGCAGCCAAGAAGTTGCGTACTCCTACGAGCAGTACTTC. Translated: CASSQEVAYSYEQYF.

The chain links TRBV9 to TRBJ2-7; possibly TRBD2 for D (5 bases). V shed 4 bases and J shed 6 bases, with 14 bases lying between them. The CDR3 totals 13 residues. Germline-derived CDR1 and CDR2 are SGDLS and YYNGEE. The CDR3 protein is CASSPGLPREQYF. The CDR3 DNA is TGTGCCAGCAGCCCTGGACTTCCCCGCGAGCAGTACTTC.

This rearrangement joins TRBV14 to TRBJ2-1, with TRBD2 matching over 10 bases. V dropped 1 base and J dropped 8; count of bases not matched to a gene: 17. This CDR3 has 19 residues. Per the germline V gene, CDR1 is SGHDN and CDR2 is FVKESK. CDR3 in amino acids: CASSQVFGLAEFKSDEQFF. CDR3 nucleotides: TGTGCCAGCAGCCAAGTTTTTGGACTAGCGGAATTCAAGAGCGATGAGCAGTTCTTC.

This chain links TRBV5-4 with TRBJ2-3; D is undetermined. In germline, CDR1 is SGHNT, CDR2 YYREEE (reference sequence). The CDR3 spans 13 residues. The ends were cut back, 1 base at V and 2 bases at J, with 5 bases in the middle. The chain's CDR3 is CASSLIITDTQYF. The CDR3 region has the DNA TGTGCCAGCAGCTTGATCATCACAGATACGCAGTATTTT.

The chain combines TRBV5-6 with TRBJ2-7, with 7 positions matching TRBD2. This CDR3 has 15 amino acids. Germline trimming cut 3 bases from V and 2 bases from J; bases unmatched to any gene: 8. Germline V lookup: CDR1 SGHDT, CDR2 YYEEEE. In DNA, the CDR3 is TGTGCCAGCAGCTCGAGGACTAGGGGAACCTACGAGCAGTACTTC. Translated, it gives CASSSRTRGTYEQYF.

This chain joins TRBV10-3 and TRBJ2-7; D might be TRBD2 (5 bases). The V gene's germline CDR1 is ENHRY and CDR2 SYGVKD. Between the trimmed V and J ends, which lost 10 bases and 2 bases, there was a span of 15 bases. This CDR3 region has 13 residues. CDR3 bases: TGTGCCACCGCCCGGGCGGGTCCCTACGAGCAGTACTTC. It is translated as CATARAGPYEQYF.

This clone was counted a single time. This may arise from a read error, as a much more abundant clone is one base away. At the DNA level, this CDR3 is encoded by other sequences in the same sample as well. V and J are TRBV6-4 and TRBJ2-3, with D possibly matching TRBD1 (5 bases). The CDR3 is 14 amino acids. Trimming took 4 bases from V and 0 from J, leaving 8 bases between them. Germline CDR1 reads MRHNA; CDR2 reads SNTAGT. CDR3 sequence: CASSGGASTDTQYF. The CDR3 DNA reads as TGTGCCAGCAGTGGTGGGGCTAGCACAGATACGCAGTATTTT.

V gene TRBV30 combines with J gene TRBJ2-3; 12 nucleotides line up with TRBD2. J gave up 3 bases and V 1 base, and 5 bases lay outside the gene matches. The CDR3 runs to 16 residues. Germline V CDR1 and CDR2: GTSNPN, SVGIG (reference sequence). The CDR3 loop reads CAWSAVTSGRTDTQYF. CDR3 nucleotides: TGTGCCTGGAGTGCAGTGACTAGCGGGAGAACAGATACGCAGTATTTT.

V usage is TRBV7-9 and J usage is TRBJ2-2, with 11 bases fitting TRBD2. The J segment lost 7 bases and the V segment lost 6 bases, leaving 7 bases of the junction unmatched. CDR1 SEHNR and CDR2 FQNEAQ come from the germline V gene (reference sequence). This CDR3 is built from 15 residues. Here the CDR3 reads CASSSTSGTDGELFF. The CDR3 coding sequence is TGTGCCAGCAGTTCGACTAGCGGGACGGACGGGGAGCTGTTTTTT.

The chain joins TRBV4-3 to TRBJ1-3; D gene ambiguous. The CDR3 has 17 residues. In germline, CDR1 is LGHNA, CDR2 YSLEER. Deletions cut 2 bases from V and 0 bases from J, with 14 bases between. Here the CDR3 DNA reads TGCGCCAGCAGCCAACTGCCGGGCGCCTTCTCTGGAAACACCATATATTTT. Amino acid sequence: CASSQLPGAFSGNTIYF.

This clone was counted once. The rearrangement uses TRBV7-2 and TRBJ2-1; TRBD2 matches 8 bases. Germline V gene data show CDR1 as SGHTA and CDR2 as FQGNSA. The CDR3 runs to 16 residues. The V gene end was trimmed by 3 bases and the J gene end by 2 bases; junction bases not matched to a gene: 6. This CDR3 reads CASSFASGSTYNEQFF. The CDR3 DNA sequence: TGTGCCAGCAGCTTCGCTAGCGGGTCCACCTACAATGAGCAGTTCTTC.

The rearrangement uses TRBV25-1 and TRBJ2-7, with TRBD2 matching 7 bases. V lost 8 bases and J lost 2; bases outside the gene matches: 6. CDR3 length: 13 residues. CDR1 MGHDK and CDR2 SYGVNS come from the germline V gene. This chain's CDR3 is CASRGTTTYEQYF. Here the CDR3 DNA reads TGTGCCAGCCGAGGGACTACTACCTACGAGCAGTACTTC.

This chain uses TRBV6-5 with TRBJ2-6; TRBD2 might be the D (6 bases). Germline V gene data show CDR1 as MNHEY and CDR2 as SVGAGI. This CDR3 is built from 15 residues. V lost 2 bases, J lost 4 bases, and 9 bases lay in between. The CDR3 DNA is TGTGCCAGCAGTTACGGGGGGTCCGGGGCCAACGTCCTGACTTTC. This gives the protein CASSYGGSGANVLTF.

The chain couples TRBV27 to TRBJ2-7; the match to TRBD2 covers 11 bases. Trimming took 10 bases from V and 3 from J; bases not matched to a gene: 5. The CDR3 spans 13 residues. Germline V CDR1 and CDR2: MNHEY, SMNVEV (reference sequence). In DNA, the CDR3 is TGTGCCACCGGGACTAGCGGATTCTACGAGCAGTACTTC. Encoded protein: CATGTSGFYEQYF.

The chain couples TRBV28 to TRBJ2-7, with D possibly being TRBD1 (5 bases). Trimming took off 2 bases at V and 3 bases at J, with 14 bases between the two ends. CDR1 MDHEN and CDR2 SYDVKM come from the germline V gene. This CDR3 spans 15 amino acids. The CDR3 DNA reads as TGTGCCAGCAGTTTACTTCAGGGAAACCGCTACGAGCAGTACTTC. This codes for CASSLLQGNRYEQYF. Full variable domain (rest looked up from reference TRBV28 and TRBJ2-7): DVKVTQSSRYLVKRTGEKVFLECVQDMDHENMFWYRQDPGLGLRLIYFSYDVKMKEKGDIPEGYSVSREKKERFSLILESASTNQTSMYLCASSLLQGNRYEQYFGPGTRLTVT.

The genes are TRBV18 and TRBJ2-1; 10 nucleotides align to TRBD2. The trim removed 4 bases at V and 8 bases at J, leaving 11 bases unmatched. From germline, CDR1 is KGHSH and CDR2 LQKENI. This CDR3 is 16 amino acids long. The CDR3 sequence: CASSLASGGNSDEQFF. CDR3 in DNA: TGTGCCAGCTCACTAGCTAGCGGGGGAAATTCGGATGAGCAGTTCTTC.

For the CDR3, the DNA is TGTGCCAGTAGTGCCCGACAGGGGGAGGATTCACCCCTCCACTTT. It specifies CASSARQGEDSPLHF. The chain has TRBV19 and TRBJ1-6; 9 nucleotides align to TRBD1. Trimming at V came to 5 bases and at J to 8 bases, leaving 7 bases not matched to a gene. From germline, CDR1 is LNHDA and CDR2 SQIVND (reference sequence). The length of the CDR3 is 15 residues.

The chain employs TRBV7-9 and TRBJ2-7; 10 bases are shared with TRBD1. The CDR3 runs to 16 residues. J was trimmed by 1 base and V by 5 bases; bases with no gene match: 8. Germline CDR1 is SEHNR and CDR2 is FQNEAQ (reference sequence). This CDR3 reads CASSPPTGGASYEQYF. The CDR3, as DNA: TGTGCCAGCAGCCCCCCGACAGGGGGCGCGTCCTACGAGCAGTACTTC.

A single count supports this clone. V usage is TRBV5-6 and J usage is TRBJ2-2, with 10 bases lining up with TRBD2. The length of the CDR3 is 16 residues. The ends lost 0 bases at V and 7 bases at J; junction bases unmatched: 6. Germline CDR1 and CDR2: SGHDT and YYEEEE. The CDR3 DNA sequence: TGTGCCAGCAGCTTGGGGCTAGCGGGAGAAGGCGGGGAGCTGTTTTTT. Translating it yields CASSLGLAGEGGELFF.

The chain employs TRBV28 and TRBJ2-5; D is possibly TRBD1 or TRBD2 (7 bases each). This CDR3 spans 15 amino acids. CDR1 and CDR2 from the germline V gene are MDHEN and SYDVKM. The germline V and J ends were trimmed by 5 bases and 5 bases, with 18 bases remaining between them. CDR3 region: CASSPQGGGGETQYF. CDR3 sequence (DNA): TGTGCCAGCAGTCCCCAGGGGGGGGGTGGGGAGACCCAGTACTTC.

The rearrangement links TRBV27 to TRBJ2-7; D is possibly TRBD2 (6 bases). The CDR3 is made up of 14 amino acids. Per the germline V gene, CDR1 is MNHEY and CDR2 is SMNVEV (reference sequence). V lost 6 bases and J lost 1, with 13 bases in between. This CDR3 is CASRPGTLSYEQYF. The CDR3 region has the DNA TGTGCCAGCAGACCGGGGACTCTTTCCTACGAGCAGTACTTC.

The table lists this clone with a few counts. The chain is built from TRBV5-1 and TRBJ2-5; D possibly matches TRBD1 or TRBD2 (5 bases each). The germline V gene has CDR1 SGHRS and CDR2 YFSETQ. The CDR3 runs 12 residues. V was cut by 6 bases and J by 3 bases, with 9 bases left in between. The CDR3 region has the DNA TGCGCCAGCACCGGGGACGAAGAGACCCAGTACTTC. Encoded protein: CASTGDEETQYF.

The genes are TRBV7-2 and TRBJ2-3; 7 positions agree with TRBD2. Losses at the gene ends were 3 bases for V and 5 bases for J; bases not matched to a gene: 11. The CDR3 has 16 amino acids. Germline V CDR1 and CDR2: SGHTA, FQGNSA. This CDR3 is CASSFGGMGGLDTQYF. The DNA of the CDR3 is TGTGCCAGCAGCTTCGGGGGGATGGGGGGTCTAGATACGCAGTATTTT.

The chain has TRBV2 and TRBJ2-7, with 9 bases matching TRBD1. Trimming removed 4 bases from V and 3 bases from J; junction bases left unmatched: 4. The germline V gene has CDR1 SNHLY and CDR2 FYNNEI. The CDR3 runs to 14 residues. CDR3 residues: CASSAGTGNYEQYF. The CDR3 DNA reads TGTGCCAGCAGTGCCGGGACAGGGAACTACGAGCAGTACTTC.

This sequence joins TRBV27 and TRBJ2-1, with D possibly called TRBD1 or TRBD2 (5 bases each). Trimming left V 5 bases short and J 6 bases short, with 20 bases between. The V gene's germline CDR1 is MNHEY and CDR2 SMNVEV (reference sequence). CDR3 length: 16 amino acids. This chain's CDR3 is CASSAGTPVLFNEQFF. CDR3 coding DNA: TGTGCCAGCAGTGCCGGGACCCCCGTTTTGTTCAATGAGCAGTTCTTC.

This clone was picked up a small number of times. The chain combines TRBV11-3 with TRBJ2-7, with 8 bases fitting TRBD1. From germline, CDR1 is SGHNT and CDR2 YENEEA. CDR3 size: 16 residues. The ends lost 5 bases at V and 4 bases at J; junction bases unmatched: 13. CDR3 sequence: CASSSTGPGGGYEQYF. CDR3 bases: TGTGCCAGCAGCAGTACTGGGCCAGGGGGCGGGTACGAGCAGTACTTC. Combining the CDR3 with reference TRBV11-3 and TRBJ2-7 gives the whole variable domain EAGVVQSPRYKIIEKKQPVAFWCNPISGHNTLYWYLQNLGQGPELLIRYENEEAVDDSQLPKDRFSAERLKGVDSTLKIQPAELGDSAVYLCASSSTGPGGGYEQYFGPGTRLTVT.

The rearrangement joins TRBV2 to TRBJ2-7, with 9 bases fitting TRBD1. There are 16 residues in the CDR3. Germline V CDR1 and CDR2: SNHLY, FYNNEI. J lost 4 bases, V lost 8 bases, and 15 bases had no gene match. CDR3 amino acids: CASLGTGTGLLYEQYF. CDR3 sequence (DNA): TGTGCCAGCCTAGGAACCGGGACAGGGTTGCTGTACGAGCAGTACTTC. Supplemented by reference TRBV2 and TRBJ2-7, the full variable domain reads EPEVTQTPSHQVTQMGQEVILRCVPISNHLYFYWYRQILGQKVEFLVSFYNNEISEKSEIFDDQFSVERPDGSNFTLKIRSTKLEDSAMYFCASLGTGTGLLYEQYFGPGTRLTVT.

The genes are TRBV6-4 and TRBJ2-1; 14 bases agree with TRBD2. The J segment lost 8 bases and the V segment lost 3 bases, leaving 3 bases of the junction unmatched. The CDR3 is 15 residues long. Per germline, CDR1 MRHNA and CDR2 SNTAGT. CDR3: CASSEGTSGSHEQFF. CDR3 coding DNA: TGTGCCAGCAGTGAGGGGACTAGCGGGAGCCATGAGCAGTTCTTC.

The chain's CDR3 is CASSLGPERQYF. CDR3 nucleotide sequence: TGTGCCAGCAGCCTCGGACCCGAGCGGCAGTACTTC. The chain joins TRBV7-9 to TRBJ2-7; no definite D call. Germline V gene lookup returns CDR1 SEHNR and CDR2 FQNEAQ (reference sequence). With 5 bases removed from V and 9 bases from J, the gap between germline ends came to 14 bases. The CDR3 extends over 12 amino acids.

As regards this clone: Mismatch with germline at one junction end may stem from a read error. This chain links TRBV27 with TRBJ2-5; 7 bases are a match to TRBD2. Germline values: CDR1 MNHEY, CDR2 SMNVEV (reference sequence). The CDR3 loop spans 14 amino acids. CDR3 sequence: CASSLSRGEETQYF. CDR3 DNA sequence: TGTGCCAGCAGCTTATCTCGGGGGGAAGAGACCCAGTACTTC.